These T cell receptor beta chains were read from a single sample in a study of blood T cell repertoires in COVID-19. Assay: immunoSEQ multiplex PCR; the TCRdb copy retains only in-frame clones and omits some. The top ten hold about 4.8% of the sample, which has tens of thousands of clones, 89% seen once. Sequencing was carried out using peripheral blood. These receptors were collected from a man aged 55-75 years with COVID-19, enrolled during active disease. Both conserved end residues are part of each CDR3.

V gene: TRBV30; J gene: TRBJ1-2; CDR3 protein: CAWRGQGAFTVIYGYTF
V gene: TRBV9; J gene: TRBJ2-1; CDR3 protein: CASSVDLGLAAVYNEQFF
V gene: TRBV5-1; J gene: TRBJ1-4; CDR3 protein: CASSSDSFEKLFF
V gene: TRBV4-1; J gene: TRBJ2-7; CDR3 protein: CASSQAQTGASYEQYF
V gene: TRBV30; J gene: TRBJ1-6; CDR3 protein: CAWSVSGRSSYNSPLHF
V gene: TRBV7-3; J gene: TRBJ2-3; CDR3 protein: CASSFQRGSTDTQYF
V gene: TRBV11-3; J gene: TRBJ2-1; CDR3 protein: CASTGGPGNSEQFF
V gene: TRBV11-2; J gene: TRBJ2-7; CDR3 protein: CASSSRPGGGSSYEQYF
V gene: TRBV2; J gene: TRBJ2-7; CDR3 protein: CASSRGLAGGSYEQYF
V gene: TRBV3-1/TRBV3-2; J gene: TRBJ1-4; CDR3 protein: CASREDSNNEKLFF
V gene: TRBV6-2/TRBV6-3; J gene: TRBJ2-7; CDR3 protein: CASSYSGSAIGYEQYF
V gene: TRBV25-1; J gene: TRBJ1-5; CDR3 protein: CASSERQQPQHF
V gene: TRBV15; J gene: TRBJ1-4; CDR3 protein: CATSRERDEKLFF
V gene: TRBV28; J gene: TRBJ2-4; CDR3 protein: CASSLGGDSSVAKNIQYF
V gene: TRBV5-1; J gene: TRBJ2-5; CDR3 protein: CASSPRTGAQETQYF
V gene: TRBV19; J gene: TRBJ1-1; CDR3 protein: CASSIGQNTEAFF
V gene: TRBV5-1; J gene: TRBJ2-3; CDR3 protein: CASRGLGTDTQYF
V gene: TRBV5-4; J gene: TRBJ2-7; CDR3 protein: CASSLDAATYEQYF
V gene: TRBV7-9; J gene: TRBJ1-1; CDR3 protein: CASSLDDITNTEAFF
V gene: TRBV12-3/TRBV12-4; J gene: TRBJ2-4; CDR3 protein: CASSATDKNIQYF
V gene: TRBV10-3; J gene: TRBJ1-5; CDR3 protein: CAISAVGSGSNQPQHF
V gene: TRBV5-4; J gene: TRBJ2-3; CDR3 protein: CASTTGVAGTDTQYF
V gene: TRBV30; J gene: TRBJ1-2; CDR3 protein: CAWSLNDSDGYTF
V gene: TRBV11-3; J gene: TRBJ2-4; CDR3 protein: CASSSYRDRGLLAKNIQYF
V gene: TRBV10-3; J gene: TRBJ1-1; CDR3 protein: CAISPTVTEAFF
V gene: TRBV19; J gene: TRBJ1-2; CDR3 protein: CASSIRGRGYGYTF
V gene: TRBV6-4; J gene: TRBJ1-1; CDR3 protein: CASSPTGMNTEAFF
V gene: TRBV6-6; J gene: TRBJ2-5; CDR3 protein: CASTRRAGETQYF
V gene: TRBV30; J gene: TRBJ1-5; CDR3 protein: CAWSVRGSGQPQHF
V gene: TRBV11-2; J gene: TRBJ2-1; CDR3 protein: CASSWAPFNEQFF
V gene: TRBV5-1; J gene: TRBJ1-1; CDR3 protein: CASSREKNTEAFF
V gene: TRBV11-1; J gene: TRBJ2-2; CDR3 protein: CASSSTLNTGELFF
V gene: TRBV18; J gene: TRBJ1-3; CDR3 protein: CASSPGSGGNTIYF
V gene: TRBV3-1/TRBV3-2; J gene: TRBJ1-2; CDR3 protein: CASSQGGSGYYGYTF
V gene: TRBV6-5; J gene: TRBJ2-2; CDR3 protein: CASNGQVNTGELFF
V gene: TRBV4-1; J gene: TRBJ1-2; CDR3 protein: CASSQDFGGGDYGYTF
V gene: TRBV4-1; J gene: TRBJ2-3; CDR3 protein: CASSQRGAGADTQYF
V gene: TRBV11-2; J gene: TRBJ1-5; CDR3 protein: CASSWGGAFQPQHF
V gene: TRBV19; J gene: TRBJ1-3; CDR3 protein: CASAQGAPLDGNTIYF
V gene: TRBV11-3; J gene: TRBJ2-7; CDR3 protein: CASSATRTSGRGYEQYF
V gene: TRBV5-1; J gene: TRBJ2-5; CDR3 protein: CASSLAGTEETQYF
V gene: TRBV11-2; J gene: TRBJ1-1; CDR3 protein: CASSPPRGSNTEAFF
V gene: TRBV11-3; J gene: TRBJ1-2; CDR3 protein: CASSIGAGGYGYTF
V gene: TRBV15; J gene: TRBJ2-2; CDR3 protein: CATSRDYSTQELFF
V gene: TRBV5-4; J gene: TRBJ2-1; CDR3 protein: CASRGLINEQFF
V gene: TRBV5-4; J gene: TRBJ2-3; CDR3 protein: CASSWGTGGRTDTQYF
V gene: TRBV5-1; J gene: TRBJ1-1; CDR3 protein: CASSLAVRVNTEAFF
V gene: TRBV6-5; J gene: TRBJ2-5; CDR3 protein: CASSPGVEETQYF
V gene: TRBV19; J gene: TRBJ2-4; CDR3 protein: CASSIRWQGKNIQYF
V gene: TRBV2; J gene: TRBJ2-5; CDR3 protein: CASSGRTAPGETQYF
V gene: TRBV28; J gene: TRBJ1-1; CDR3 protein: CASIKAGNTEAFF
V gene: TRBV4-1; J gene: TRBJ1-2; CDR3 protein: CASSQVPRGRGYGYTF
V gene: TRBV3-1/TRBV3-2; J gene: TRBJ2-3; CDR3 protein: CASSQVSGDVGDTQYF
V gene: TRBV10-1; J gene: TRBJ2-7; CDR3 protein: CASSASFGSSYEQYF
V gene: TRBV11-2; J gene: TRBJ2-7; CDR3 protein: CASSLAQGHEQYF